These T cell receptor beta chains were read from a single sample in a study of memory CD4+ T cells and cytomegalovirus serostatus. Sequencing was performed with immunoSEQ multiplex PCR; in TCRdb, only in-frame clones are kept and a portion is missing. The sample shows about 60,000 clones, 75% to 80% of them seen only once. The material sequenced was memory CD4+ T cells from blood. Receptor source: an adult in good health and CMV-seronegative. The conserved cysteine and the conserved F or W are not part of the CDR3 here.

J gene: TRBJ1-1; V gene: TRBV18; CDR3 protein: ASSLVRGLNTEAF
J gene: TRBJ2-5; V gene: TRBV5-6; CDR3 protein: AGGQYQETQY
J gene: TRBJ2-7; V gene: TRBV5-5; CDR3 protein: ASSLLGQGIPYEQY
J gene: TRBJ2-1; V gene: TRBV30; CDR3 protein: AWSVPGTGANEQF
J gene: TRBJ1-2; V gene: TRBV18; CDR3 protein: ASSPSGARTGGMDGYT
J gene: TRBJ2-4; V gene: TRBV28; CDR3 protein: ASSYSDRVIQY
J gene: TRBJ2-7; V gene: TRBV5-6; CDR3 protein: ASGTQGPLEQY
J gene: TRBJ2-7; V gene: TRBV7-9; CDR3 protein: ASSFEGLADEQY
J gene: TRBJ2-1; V gene: TRBV28; CDR3 protein: ASTRPLGTSGISYEQF
J gene: TRBJ2-7; V gene: TRBV7-9; CDR3 protein: ASSSTGPLEQY
J gene: TRBJ2-3; V gene: TRBV27; CDR3 protein: ASSSRTGVATQY
J gene: TRBJ1-6; V gene: TRBV7-9; CDR3 protein: ASSLSEGQFSPLH
J gene: TRBJ2-5; V gene: TRBV5-6; CDR3 protein: ASSWDRQETQY
J gene: TRBJ2-1; V gene: TRBV7-3; CDR3 protein: ASSLIPTGLGNNEQF
J gene: TRBJ2-7; V gene: TRBV18; CDR3 protein: ASGRDGSYEQY
J gene: TRBJ2-3; V gene: TRBV21-1; CDR3 protein: ATMSGRIDTQY
J gene: TRBJ2-5; V gene: TRBV2; CDR3 protein: ASSESRGQETQY
J gene: TRBJ1-5; V gene: TRBV19; CDR3 protein: ASSTGGLGQPQH
J gene: TRBJ1-2; V gene: TRBV19; CDR3 protein: AGASTGTSNYGYT
J gene: TRBJ1-6; V gene: TRBV5-1; CDR3 protein: ASSFTGPDSPLH
J gene: TRBJ2-6; V gene: TRBV29-1; CDR3 protein: SGITGSGANVLT
J gene: TRBJ1-4; V gene: TRBV25-1; CDR3 protein: ASSRRGFDEKLF
J gene: TRBJ1-6; V gene: TRBV5-1; CDR3 protein: ASSPAPQGANSPLH
J gene: TRBJ2-2; V gene: TRBV5-6; CDR3 protein: ASSLLSRGPTGELF
J gene: TRBJ2-3; V gene: TRBV7-9; CDR3 protein: ASSLAGDTSGRKDTQY
J gene: TRBJ1-1; V gene: TRBV2; CDR3 protein: ASKGTGGNTEAF
J gene: TRBJ2-3; V gene: TRBV10-3; CDR3 protein: ATTSGGATSTDTQY
J gene: TRBJ2-2; V gene: TRBV7-9; CDR3 protein: ASQAGELF
J gene: TRBJ1-5; V gene: TRBV19; CDR3 protein: ASSILMGGRNYQPQH
J gene: TRBJ1-5; V gene: TRBV7-9; CDR3 protein: ASSSDNHQPQH